This paragraph covers one T cell receptor beta chain sequence. This entry belongs to a study of T cell changes during pregnancy in multiple sclerosis. V shed 4 bases and J shed 1 base, with 10 bases lying between them. Germline CDR1 reads GTSNPN; CDR2 reads SVGIG (reference sequence). This CDR3 contains 13 residues. The assay was immunoSEQ multiplex PCR, and TCRdb's table has in-frame clones only and misses some. The profile shows 90,000 to 120,000 clones, about 90% of them singletons. Specimen: peripheral blood, collected in the third trimester of pregnancy. The source of this sequence is a female donor in good health, enrolled as a control in a pregnancy study. This chain links TRBV30 with TRBJ1-1; D is possibly TRBD1 (5 bases). The CDR3, as DNA: TGTGCCTGGACAGACAGAGGGAACACTGAAGCTTTCTTT. Residues: CAWTDRGNTEAFF.